What follows are 10 T cell receptor beta chains derived from one specimen sequenced in a study of blood T cells in healthy people across ages. Together with a sample-barcoded 5' primer, a J-beta primer mix was included in a second PCR lasting about 6 to 12 cycles. TCRdb fed the 5' RACE reads into MiXCR, producing one record per CDR3 protein. The table includes about 930,000 distinct CDR3 sequences, 25% to 35% detected once. This same sample was also taken into another study, of T cells of mothers and their children.

The sequenced sample consisted of blood. The receptors derive from a woman in her thirties or forties in good health.

The genes are TRBV7-2 and TRBJ1-3; TRBD1 agrees at 7 bases. Germline V gene data show CDR1 as SGHTA and CDR2 as FQGNSA. Trimming cost V 5 bases and J 0 bases; bases outside gene matches: 10. The CDR3 consists of 17 residues. CDR3: CASSPRTGFSSGNTIYF. The CDR3 DNA follows: TGTGCCAGCAGCCCGCGGACAGGTTTTTCCTCTGGAAACACCATATATTTT.

For this clonotype: Being one base from a much bigger clone, this may be a read error. The chain is built from TRBV5-8 and TRBJ2-7; D is ambiguous. The CDR3 has 14 amino acids. Trimming shortened V by 3 bases and J by 0 bases, and 10 bases separated the two germline ends. The germline V gene encodes CDR1 SGHTS and CDR2 YDEGEE. The CDR3 DNA reads as TGTGCCAGCAGCTACGCCTATGGCTCCTACGAGCAGTACTTC. Its protein product is CASSYAYGSYEQYF.

This clonotype appeared a single time. The chain combines TRBV7-2 with TRBJ2-5; D is uncertain. CDR3 length: 13 amino acids. Germline V gene data show CDR1 as SGHTA and CDR2 as FQGNSA. Trimming left V 2 bases short and J 5 bases short, with 9 bases between. The CDR3 reads CASSLSHKETQYF. The CDR3 bases are TGTGCCAGCAGCTTAAGCCATAAGGAGACCCAGTACTTC.

On this clonotype itself: This clone may be a read error of a much larger clone one base away. The chain combines TRBV28 with TRBJ2-3; the match to TRBD1 covers 9 bases. CDR1 and CDR2 (germline): MDHEN, SYDVKM. The CDR3 is 16 residues long. The DNA of the CDR3 is TGTGCCGGCAGTTTACCCGGGACAGGGCGGACAGATACGCAGTATTTT. It yields the protein CAGSLPGTGRTDTQYF.

The gene calls are TRBV5-5 and TRBJ1-1; D is unclear. This CDR3 is built from 13 residues. The V end was cut by 4 bases, the J end by 2 bases, with 9 bases between. CDR1 is SGHKS, CDR2 YYEKEE, per germline (reference sequence). As DNA, the CDR3 is TGTGCCAGCAGCCGTTACGGAAACACTGAAGCTTTCTTT. It translates to CASSRYGNTEAFF.

The gene calls are TRBV27 and TRBJ2-7; D remains unclear. The CDR3 is 15 amino acids. Germline CDR1 and CDR2: MNHEY and SMNVEV (reference sequence). With 6 bases removed from V and 5 bases from J, the gap between germline ends came to 20 bases. The CDR3 DNA reads TGTGCCAGCAGACTCCGGGCCCTGCAACCCAACGAGCAGTACTTC. It is translated as CASRLRALQPNEQYF.

The rearrangement uses TRBV15 and TRBJ2-3; 9 bases align to TRBD2. The CDR3 length is 17 residues. Trimming cost V 5 bases and J 1 base; bases outside gene matches: 10. Germline CDR1 and CDR2: LNHNV and YYDKDF (reference sequence). CDR3 nucleotides: TGTGCCACCAGCTCCCGGCTTAGCGGGGGCGGCACAGATACGCAGTATTTT. Its protein product is CATSSRLSGGGTDTQYF. The whole variable domain, remainder taken from reference TRBV15 and TRBJ2-3, is DAMVIQNPRYQVTQFGKPVTLSCSQTLNHNVMYWYQQKSSQAPKLLFHYYDKDFNNEADTPDNFQSRRPNTSFCFLDIRSPGLGDTAMYLCATSSRLSGGGTDTQYFGPGTRLTVL.

This clonotype was detected only a few times. The V call is TRBV15, the J call TRBJ1-1, with D unresolved. CDR1 LNHNV and CDR2 YYDKDF come from the germline V gene (reference sequence). V was trimmed by 0 bases and J by 4 bases, leaving 15 bases between them. CDR3 size: 16 residues. The CDR3 reads CATSREYGVLGTEAFF. Here the CDR3 DNA reads TGTGCCACCAGCAGAGAATACGGGGTTTTGGGCACTGAAGCTTTCTTT.

Details on this clonotype: Being one base from a much bigger clone, this may be a read error. The J gene is TRBJ2-3, the V gene TRBV2; 8 bases are a match to TRBD1. V trimming: 4 bases; J trimming: 11 bases; junction bases outside the gene matches: 14. The CDR3 is 15 amino acids. Germline CDR1 SNHLY, CDR2 FYNNEI. CDR3 DNA sequence: TGTGCCAGCAGTGCTAGGGGCTTGGGGACAGGAATGCAGTATTTT. It encodes CASSARGLGTGMQYF.

CDR3 in amino acids: CASSLDSTSGSYNEQFF. In DNA form, the CDR3 reads TGCGCCAGCAGCTTGGATTCGACTAGCGGGTCCTACAATGAGCAGTTCTTC. The V and J genes are TRBV5-1 and TRBJ2-1; 10 bases line up with TRBD2. The CDR3 length is 17 residues. Germline CDR1 SGHRS, CDR2 YFSETQ. Trimming removed 0 bases from V and 1 base from J; junction bases left unmatched: 4. Drawing the rest from reference TRBV5-1 and TRBJ2-1, the complete variable domain is KAGVTQTPRYLIKTRGQQVTLSCSPISGHRSVSWYQQTPGQGLQFLFEYFSETQRNKGNFPGRFSGRQFSNSRSEMNVSTLELGDSALYLCASSLDSTSGSYNEQFFGPGTRLTVL.